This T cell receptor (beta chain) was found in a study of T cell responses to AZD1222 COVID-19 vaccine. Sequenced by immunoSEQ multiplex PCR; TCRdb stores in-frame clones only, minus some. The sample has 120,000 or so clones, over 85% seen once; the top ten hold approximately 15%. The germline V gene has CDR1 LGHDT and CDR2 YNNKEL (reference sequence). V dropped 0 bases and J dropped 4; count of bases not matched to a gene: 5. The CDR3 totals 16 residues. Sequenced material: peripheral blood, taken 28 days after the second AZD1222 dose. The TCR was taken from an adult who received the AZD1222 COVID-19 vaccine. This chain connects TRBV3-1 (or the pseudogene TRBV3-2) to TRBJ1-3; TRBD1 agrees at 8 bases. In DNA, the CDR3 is TGTGCCAGCAGCCAAGAGGACAGGGCGTGGGGAAACACCATATATTTT. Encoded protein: CASSQEDRAWGNTIYF.